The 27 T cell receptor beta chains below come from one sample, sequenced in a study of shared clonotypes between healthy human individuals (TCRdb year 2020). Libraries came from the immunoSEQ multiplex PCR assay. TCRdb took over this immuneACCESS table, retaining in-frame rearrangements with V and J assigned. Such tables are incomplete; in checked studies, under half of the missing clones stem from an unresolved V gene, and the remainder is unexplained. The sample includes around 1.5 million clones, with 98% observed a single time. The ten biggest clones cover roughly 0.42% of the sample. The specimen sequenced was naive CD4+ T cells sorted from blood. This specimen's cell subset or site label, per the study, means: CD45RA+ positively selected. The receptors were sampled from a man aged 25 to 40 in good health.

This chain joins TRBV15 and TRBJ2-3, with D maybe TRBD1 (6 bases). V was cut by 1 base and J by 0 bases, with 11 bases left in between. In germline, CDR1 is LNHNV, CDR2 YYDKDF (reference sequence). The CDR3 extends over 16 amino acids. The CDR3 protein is CATSRGGPDSTDTQYF. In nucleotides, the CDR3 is TGTGCCACCAGCAGAGGGGGGCCAGATAGCACAGATACGCAGTATTTT.

The CDR3 loop reads CASQKYSRDIDEQYF. CDR3 coding DNA: TGTGCCAGTCAAAAATATTCGCGGGACATTGACGAGCAGTACTTC. This chain joins TRBV5-4 and TRBJ2-7; TRBD1 or TRBD2 may be the D gene (6 bases each). This CDR3 comprises 15 residues. CDR1 and CDR2 from the germline V gene are SGHNT and YYREEE (reference sequence). V was cut by 8 bases and J by 5 bases, with 23 bases left in between.

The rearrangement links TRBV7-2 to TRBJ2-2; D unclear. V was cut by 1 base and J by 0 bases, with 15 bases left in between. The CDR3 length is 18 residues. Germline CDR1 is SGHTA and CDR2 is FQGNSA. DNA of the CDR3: TGTGCCAGCAGCTTAGTCGGTCTGACGTTTGCGAACACCGGGGAGCTGTTTTTT. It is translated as CASSLVGLTFANTGELFF.

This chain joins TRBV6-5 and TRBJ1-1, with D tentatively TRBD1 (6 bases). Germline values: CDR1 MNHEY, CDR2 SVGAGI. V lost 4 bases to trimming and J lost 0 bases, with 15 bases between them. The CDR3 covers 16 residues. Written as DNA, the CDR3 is TGTGCCAGCAGTTTCAGGAGGGGGGCAATGAACACTGAAGCTTTCTTT. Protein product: CASSFRRGAMNTEAFF.

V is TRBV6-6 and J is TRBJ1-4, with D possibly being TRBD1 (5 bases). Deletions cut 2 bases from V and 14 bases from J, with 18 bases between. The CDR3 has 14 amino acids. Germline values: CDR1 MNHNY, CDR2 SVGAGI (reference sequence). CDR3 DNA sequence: TGTGCCAGCAGTTACGAGTTGGGGGGACGGCGTCTGTTTTTT. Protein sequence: CASSYELGGRRLFF.

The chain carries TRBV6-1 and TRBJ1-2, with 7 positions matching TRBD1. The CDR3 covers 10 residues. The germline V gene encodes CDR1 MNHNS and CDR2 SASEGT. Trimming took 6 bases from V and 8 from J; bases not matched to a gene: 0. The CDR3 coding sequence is TGTGCCAGCAGGACAGGGGGCTACACCTTC. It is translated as CASRTGGYTF.

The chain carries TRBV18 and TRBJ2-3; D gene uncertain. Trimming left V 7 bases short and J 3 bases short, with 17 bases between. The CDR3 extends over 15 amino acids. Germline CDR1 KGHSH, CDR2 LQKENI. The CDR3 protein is CASFLSGLPTDTQYF. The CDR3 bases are TGTGCCAGCTTCCTCTCTGGGCTCCCGACAGATACGCAGTATTTT.

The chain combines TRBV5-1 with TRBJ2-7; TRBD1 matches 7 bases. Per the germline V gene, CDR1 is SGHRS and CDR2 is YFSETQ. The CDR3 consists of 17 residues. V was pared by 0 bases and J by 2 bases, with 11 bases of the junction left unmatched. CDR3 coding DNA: TGCGCCAGCAGCTTGGGGGTGGGGACAGTAATTACCTACGAGCAGTACTTC. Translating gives CASSLGVGTVITYEQYF.

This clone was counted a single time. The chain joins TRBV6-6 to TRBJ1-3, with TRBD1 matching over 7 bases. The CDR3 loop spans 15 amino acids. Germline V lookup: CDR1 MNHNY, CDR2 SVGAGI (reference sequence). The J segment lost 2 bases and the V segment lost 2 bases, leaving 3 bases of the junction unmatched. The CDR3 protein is CASSYGTVAGNTIYF. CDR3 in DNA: TGTGCCAGCAGTTACGGGACAGTGGCTGGAAACACCATATATTTT.

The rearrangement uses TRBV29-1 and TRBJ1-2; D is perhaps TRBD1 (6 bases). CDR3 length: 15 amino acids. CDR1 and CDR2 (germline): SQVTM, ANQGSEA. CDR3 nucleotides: TGCAGTGTCACAGGGCAGGGGAACACTAACTATGGCTACACCTTC. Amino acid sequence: CSVTGQGNTNYGYTF.

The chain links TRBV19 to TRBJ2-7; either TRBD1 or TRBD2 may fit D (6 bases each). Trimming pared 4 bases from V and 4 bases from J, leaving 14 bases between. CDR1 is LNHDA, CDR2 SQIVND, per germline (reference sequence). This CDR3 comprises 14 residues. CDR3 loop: CASSRAGEVYEQYF. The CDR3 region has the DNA TGTGCCAGTAGTAGGGCAGGGGAGGTTTACGAGCAGTACTTC.

Here the CDR3 reads CASSLRTNEKLFF. The CDR3 nucleotides read TGTGCCAGCAGCTTAAGGACTAATGAAAAACTGTTTTTT. The chain joins TRBV7-9 to TRBJ1-4, with D hard to call. Germline values: CDR1 SEHNR, CDR2 FQNEAQ (reference sequence). V was clipped by 2 bases and J by 2 bases, with 3 bases between them. CDR3 length: 13 amino acids.

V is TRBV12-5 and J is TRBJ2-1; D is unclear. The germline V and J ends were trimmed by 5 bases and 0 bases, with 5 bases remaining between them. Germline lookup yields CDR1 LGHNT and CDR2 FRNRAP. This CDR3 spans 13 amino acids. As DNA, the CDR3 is TGTGCTAGTGGTACTTACTCCTACAATGAGCAGTTCTTC. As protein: CASGTYSYNEQFF.

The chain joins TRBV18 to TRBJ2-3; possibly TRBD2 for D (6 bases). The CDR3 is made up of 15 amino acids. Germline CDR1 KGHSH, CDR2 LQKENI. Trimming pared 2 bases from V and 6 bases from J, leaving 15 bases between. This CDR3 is CASSPARGIGDTQYF. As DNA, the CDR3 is TGTGCCAGCTCACCAGCTCGGGGGATAGGGGATACGCAGTATTTT.

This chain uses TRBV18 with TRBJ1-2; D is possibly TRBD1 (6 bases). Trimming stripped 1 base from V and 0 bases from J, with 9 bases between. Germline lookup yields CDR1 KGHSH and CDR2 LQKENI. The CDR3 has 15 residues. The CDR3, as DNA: TGTGCCAGCTCACCACGGGGGGCCTCTAACTATGGCTACACCTTC. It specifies CASSPRGASNYGYTF. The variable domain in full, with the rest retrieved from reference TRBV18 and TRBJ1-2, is NAGVMQNPRHLVRRRGQEARLRCSPMKGHSHVYWYRQLPEEGLKFMVYLQKENIIDESGMPKERFSAEFPKEGPSILRIQQVVRGDSAAYFCASSPRGASNYGYTFGSGTRLTVV.

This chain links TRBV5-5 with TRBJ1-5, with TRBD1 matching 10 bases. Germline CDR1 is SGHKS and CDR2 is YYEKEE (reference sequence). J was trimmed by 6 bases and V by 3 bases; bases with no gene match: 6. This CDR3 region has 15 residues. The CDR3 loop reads CASSSRDRGIQPQHF. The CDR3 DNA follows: TGTGCCAGCAGCTCGCGGGACAGGGGCATTCAGCCCCAGCATTTT.

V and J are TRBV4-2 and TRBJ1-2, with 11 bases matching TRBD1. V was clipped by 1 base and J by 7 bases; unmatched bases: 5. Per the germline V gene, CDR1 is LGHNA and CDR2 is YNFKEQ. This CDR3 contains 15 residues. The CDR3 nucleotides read TGTGCCAGCAGCCAAGCCGGGACAGGGGGAGGTGGCTACACCTTC. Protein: CASSQAGTGGGGYTF.

The CDR3 DNA is TGCGCCAGCAGCCGAGGGACTAGTCCCTACAATGAGCAGTTCTTC. It specifies CASSRGTSPYNEQFF. The V call is TRBV4-3, the J call TRBJ2-1; 8 bases are shared with TRBD2. Germline trimming cut 4 bases from V and 2 bases from J; bases unmatched to any gene: 4. Germline-derived CDR1 and CDR2 are LGHNA and YSLEER. The CDR3 consists of 15 residues.

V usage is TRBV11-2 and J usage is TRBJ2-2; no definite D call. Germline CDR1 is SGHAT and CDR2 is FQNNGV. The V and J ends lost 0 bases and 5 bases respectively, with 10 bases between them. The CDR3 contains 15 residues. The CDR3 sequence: CASSLDPLSTGELFF. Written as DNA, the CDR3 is TGTGCCAGCAGCTTAGATCCCCTTTCGACCGGGGAGCTGTTTTTT.

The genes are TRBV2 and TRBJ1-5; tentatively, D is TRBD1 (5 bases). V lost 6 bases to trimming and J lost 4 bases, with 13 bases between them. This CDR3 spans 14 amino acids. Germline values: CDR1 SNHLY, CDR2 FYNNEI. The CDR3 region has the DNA TGTGCCAGCAGACGGGGACCGATGAATCAGCCCCAGCATTTT. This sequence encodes CASRRGPMNQPQHF.

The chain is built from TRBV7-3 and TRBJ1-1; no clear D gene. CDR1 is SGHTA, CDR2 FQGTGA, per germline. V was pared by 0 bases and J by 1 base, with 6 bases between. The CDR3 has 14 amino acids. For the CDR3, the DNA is TGTGCCAGCAGCTTAACGGCCCGGAACACTGAAGCTTTCTTT. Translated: CASSLTARNTEAFF.

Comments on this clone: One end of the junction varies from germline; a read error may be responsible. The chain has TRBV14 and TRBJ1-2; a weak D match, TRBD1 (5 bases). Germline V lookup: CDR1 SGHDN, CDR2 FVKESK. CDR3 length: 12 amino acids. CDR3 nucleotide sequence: TGTGCCAGCAGCCAGAGTGGTTACAGGATTTACTTC. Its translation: CASSQSGYRIYF.

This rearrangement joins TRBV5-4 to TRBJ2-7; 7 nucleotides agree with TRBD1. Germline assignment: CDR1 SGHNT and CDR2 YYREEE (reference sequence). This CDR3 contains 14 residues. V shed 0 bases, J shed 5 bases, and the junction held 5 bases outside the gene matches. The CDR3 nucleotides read TGTGCCAGCAGCTTGGAGACAGGGTCGAACGAGCAGTACTTC. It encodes CASSLETGSNEQYF.

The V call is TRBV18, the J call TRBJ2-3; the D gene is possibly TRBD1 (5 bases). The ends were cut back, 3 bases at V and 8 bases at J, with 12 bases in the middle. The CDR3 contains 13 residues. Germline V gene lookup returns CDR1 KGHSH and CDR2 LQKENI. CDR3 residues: CASSPTTAVTQYF. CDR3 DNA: TGTGCCAGCTCACCCACGACAGCAGTTACGCAGTATTTT.

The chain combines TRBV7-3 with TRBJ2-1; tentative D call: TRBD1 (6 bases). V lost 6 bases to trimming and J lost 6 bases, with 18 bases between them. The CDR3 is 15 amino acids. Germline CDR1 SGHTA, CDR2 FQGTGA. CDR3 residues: CASSLGTPRINEQFF. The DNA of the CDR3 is TGTGCCAGCAGTCTCGGGACACCTCGGATCAATGAGCAGTTCTTC.

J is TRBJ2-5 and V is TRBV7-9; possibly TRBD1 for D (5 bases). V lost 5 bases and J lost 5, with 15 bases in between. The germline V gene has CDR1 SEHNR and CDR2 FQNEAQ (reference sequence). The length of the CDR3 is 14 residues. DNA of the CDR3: TGTGCCAGCAGCAAGGGGCCAAACTCGGAGACCCAGTACTTC. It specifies CASSKGPNSETQYF.

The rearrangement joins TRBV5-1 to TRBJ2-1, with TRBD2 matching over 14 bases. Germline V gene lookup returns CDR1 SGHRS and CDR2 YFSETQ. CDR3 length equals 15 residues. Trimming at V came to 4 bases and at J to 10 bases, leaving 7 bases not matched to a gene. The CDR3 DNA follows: TGCGCCAGCAGCCCGGGACTAGCGGGAGTACAAGAGCAGTTCTTC. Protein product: CASSPGLAGVQEQFF.